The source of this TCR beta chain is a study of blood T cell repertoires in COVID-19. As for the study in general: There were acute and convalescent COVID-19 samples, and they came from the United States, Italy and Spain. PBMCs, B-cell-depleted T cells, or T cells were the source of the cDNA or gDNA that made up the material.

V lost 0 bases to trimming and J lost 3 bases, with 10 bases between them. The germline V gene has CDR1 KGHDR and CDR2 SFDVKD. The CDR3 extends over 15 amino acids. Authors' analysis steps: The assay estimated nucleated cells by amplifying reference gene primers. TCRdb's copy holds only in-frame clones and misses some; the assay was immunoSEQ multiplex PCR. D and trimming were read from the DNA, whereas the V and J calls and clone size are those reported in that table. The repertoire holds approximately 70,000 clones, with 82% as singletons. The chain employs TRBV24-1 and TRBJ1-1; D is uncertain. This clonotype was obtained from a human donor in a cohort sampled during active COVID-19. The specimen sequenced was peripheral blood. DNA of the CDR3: TGTGCCACCAGTGATTTGGCTGGGAGAGACACTGAAGCTTTCTTT. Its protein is CATSDLAGRDTEAFF.